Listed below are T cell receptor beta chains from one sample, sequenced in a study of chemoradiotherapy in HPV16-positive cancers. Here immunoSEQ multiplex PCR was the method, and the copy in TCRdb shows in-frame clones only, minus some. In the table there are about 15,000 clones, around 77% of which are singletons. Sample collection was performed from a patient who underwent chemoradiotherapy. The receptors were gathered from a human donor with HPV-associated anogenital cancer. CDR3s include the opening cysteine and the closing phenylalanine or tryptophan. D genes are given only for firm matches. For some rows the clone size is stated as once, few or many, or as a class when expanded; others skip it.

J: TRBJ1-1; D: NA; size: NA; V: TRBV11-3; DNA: TGTGCCAGCAGCTTACTCGGCAGGGGCCTTAGTAGAGCTTTCTTT; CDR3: CASSLLGRGLSRAFF
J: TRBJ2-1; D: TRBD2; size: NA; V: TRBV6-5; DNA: TGTGCCAGCAGTCTCCGAGGGACTAACTACAATGAGCAGTTCTTC; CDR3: CASSLRGTNYNEQFF
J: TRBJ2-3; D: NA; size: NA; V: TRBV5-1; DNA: TGCGCCAGCAGCCGACTCCAAACAGATACGCAGTATTTT; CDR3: CASSRLQTDTQYF
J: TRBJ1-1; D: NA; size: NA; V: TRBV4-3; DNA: TGCGCCAGCAGCCAAGGAAGGGGCGGGGGCGAAGCTTTCTTT; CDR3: CASSQGRGGGEAFF
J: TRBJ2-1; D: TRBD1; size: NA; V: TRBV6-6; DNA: TGTGCCAGCACCGGAAGGGGACAGGGGTCATACAATGAGCAGTTCTTC; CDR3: CASTGRGQGSYNEQFF
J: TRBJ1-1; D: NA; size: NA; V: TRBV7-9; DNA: TGTGCCAGCAGCTTGTTGGGATCCGAAGCTTTCTTT; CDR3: CASSLLGSEAFF
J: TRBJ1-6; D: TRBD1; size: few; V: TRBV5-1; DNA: TGCGCCAGCAGCTTGGAAGACAGGGGTAATTCACCCCTCCACTTT; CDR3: CASSLEDRGNSPLHF
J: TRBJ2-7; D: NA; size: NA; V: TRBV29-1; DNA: TGCAGCGTTGAAGACCCCACAGGTCGCGAGCAGTACTTC; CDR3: CSVEDPTGREQYF
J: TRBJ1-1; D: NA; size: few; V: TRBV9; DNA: TGTGCCAGCAGCGTAGTGGGGGGCGAGACTGAAGCTTTCTTT; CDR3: CASSVVGGETEAFF
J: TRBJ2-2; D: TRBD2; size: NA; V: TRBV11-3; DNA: TGTGCCAGCAGCCCCCTAGCGGGGATGAACACCGGGGAGCTGTTTTTT; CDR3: CASSPLAGMNTGELFF
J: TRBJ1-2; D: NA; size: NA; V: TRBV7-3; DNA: TGTGCCAGCAGCTTAACGGCCAGTAGAGGACGGTTAAACTATGGCTACACCTTC; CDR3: CASSLTASRGRLNYGYTF
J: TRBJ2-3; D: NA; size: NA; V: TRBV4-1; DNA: TGCGCCAGCAGCCAAAAGTCCGGGACCGATACGCAGTATTTT; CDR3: CASSQKSGTDTQYF
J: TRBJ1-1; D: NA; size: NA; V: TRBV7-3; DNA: TGTGCCAGCAGCTCGGCCATGGGAGCTGAAGCTTTCTTT; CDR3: CASSSAMGAEAFF
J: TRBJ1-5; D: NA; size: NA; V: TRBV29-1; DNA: TGCAGCGTGGGGGAGGGGGTTTTGGGCAATCAGCCCCAGCATTTT; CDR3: CSVGEGVLGNQPQHF
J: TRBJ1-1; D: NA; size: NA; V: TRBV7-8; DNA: TGTGCCAGCAGCACAGTTACTGAAGCTTTCTTT; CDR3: CASSTVTEAFF
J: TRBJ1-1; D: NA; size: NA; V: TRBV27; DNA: TGTGCCAGCAGTTTATCGGGCACGGCAACTGAAGCTTTCTTT; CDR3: CASSLSGTATEAFF
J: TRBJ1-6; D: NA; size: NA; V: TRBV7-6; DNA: TGTGCCAGCAGCGAGTTACAGGGTAATAATTCACCCCTCCACTTT; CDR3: CASSELQGNNSPLHF
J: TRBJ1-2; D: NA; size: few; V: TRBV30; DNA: TGTGCCTGGAGTACCAAGGGGTCCTATGGCTACACCTTC; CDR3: CAWSTKGSYGYTF
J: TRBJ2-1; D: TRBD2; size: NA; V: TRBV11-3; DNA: TGTGCCAGCAGCTTACTAGCGGGGGCTGAGCAGTTCTTC; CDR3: CASSLLAGAEQFF
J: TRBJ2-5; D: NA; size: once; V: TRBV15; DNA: TGTGCCACCAGCAGGGGCCGTGGGGGGTGGGGAGAGACCCAGTACTTC; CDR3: CATSRGRGGWGETQYF
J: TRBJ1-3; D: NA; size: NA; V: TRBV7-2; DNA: TGTGCCAGCAGCTTAGTGGGACTGGGGATCTCTGGAAACACCATATATTTT; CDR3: CASSLVGLGISGNTIYF
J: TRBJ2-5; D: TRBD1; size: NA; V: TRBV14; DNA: TGTGCCAGCAGCTTCCGACAGGGGGGAGAGACCCAGTACTTC; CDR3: CASSFRQGGETQYF
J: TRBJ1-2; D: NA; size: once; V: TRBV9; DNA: TGTGCCAGCAACGGAGCTAACTATGGCTACACCTTC; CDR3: CASNGANYGYTF
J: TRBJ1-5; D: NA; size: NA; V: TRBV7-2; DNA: TGTGCCAGCAGCTTAGGAGGGGGACACGGGTCTGGAAATCAGCCCCAGCATTTT; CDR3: CASSLGGGHGSGNQPQHF
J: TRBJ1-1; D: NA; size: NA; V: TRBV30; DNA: TGTGCCTGGAGGAACAAAGGGCCTGAAGCTTTCTTT; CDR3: CAWRNKGPEAFF
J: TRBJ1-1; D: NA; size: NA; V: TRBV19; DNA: TGTGCCAGTGCACTTTTTGAGGGAAACACTGAAGCTTTCTTT; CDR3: CASALFEGNTEAFF
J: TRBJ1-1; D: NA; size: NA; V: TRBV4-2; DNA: TGTGCCAGCAGCCAAGGGGCGGGGCCGGGGACTGAAGCTTTCTTT; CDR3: CASSQGAGPGTEAFF
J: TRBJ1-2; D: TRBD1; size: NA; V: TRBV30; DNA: TGTGCCTGGAGTGTCAGGGGGTATGGCTACACCTTC; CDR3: CAWSVRGYGYTF
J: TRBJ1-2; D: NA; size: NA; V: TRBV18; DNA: TGTGCCAGCTCACCACAAGGGAGCAACTATGGCTACACCTTC; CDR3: CASSPQGSNYGYTF
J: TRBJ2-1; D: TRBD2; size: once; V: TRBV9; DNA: TGTGCCAGCAGCCCACGACTAGCGGTTAACAATGAGCAGTTCTTC; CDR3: CASSPRLAVNNEQFF
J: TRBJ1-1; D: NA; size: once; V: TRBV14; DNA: TGTGCCAGCAGCCAATTCCGGGACCGACACACTGAAGCTTTCTTT; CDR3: CASSQFRDRHTEAFF
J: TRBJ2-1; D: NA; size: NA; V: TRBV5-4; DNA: TGTGCCAGCAGCTTTGAGACAGTAACTCTCAATGAGCAGTTCTTC; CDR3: CASSFETVTLNEQFF
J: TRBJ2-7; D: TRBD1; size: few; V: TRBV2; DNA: TGTGCCAGCAGTGGGGACAGGGGGCGCCCCCAGTACTTC; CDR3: CASSGDRGRPQYF
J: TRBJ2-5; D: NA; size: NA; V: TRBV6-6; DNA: TGTGCCAGCAGTCCCCGGTTGGGACAAGAGACCCAGTACTTC; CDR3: CASSPRLGQETQYF
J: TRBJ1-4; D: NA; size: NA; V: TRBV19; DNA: TGTGCCAGTAGCCTCCCCCCCGCACCAAACTTTAATGAAAAACTGTTTTTT; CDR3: CASSLPPAPNFNEKLFF
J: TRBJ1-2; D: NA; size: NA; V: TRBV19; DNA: TGTGCCAGTAGTATCGGGTATACCTATGGCTACACCTTC; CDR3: CASSIGYTYGYTF
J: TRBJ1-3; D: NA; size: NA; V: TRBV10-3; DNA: TGTGCCATCAGTGGGGGCCGTGGAAACACCATATATTTT; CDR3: CAISGGRGNTIYF
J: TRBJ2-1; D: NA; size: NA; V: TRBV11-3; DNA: TGTGCCAGCAGGAAACCGGGGGACGCCTACAATGAGCAGTTCTTC; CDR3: CASRKPGDAYNEQFF
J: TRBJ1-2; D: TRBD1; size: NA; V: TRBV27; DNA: TGTGCCAGCATGCAGACAGGGACCTATGGCTACACCTTC; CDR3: CASMQTGTYGYTF
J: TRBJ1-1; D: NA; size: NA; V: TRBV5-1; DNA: TGCGCCAGCAGCTTGGGTAGGCGGGACACTGAAGCTTTCTTT; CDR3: CASSLGRRDTEAFF
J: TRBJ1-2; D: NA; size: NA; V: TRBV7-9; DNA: TGTGCCAGCAGCTTAGAGGGTACTTATGGCTACACCTTC; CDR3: CASSLEGTYGYTF
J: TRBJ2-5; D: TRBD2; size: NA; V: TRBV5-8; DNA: TGTGCCAGCAGCTTAAGTCATACTAGCGGGCCGGTCGGAGAGACCCAGTACTTC; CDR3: CASSLSHTSGPVGETQYF
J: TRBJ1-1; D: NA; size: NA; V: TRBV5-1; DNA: TGCGCCAGCAGCTTGGCCGTGGACAACACTGAAGCTTTCTTT; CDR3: CASSLAVDNTEAFF
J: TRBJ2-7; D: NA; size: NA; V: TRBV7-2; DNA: TGTGCCAGCAGCCCCCCTCCTGGGTACGAGCAGTACTTC; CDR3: CASSPPPGYEQYF
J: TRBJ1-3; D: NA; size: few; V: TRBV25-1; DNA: TGTGCCAGCAGTGAAAGGGGAGAGGGGGACACCATATATTTT; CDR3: CASSERGEGDTIYF
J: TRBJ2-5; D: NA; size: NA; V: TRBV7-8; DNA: TGTGCCAGCAGCCCCCACTCCCAAGAGACCCAGTACTTC; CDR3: CASSPHSQETQYF
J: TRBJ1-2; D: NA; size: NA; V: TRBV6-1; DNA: TGTGCCAGCAGTGGGCAGGGTGGGTATGGCTACACCTTC; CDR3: CASSGQGGYGYTF
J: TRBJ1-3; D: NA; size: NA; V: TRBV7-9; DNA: TGTGCCAGCAGCCCCGGGGGGGGTGGAAACACCATATATTTT; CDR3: CASSPGGGGNTIYF
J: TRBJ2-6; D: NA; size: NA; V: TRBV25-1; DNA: TGTGCCAGCAGTGCCGAAGGACCCCACGGGACCGGGGCCAACGTCCTGACTTTC; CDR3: CASSAEGPHGTGANVLTF
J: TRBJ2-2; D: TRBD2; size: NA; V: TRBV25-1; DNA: TGTGCCAGCTCTAGCGGGGGGCCGAACGGGGAGCTGTTTTTT; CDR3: CASSSGGPNGELFF
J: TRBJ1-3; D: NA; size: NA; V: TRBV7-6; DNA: TGTGCCAGCAGCTCCCAGACAGCTTTCTCTGGAAACACCATATATTTT; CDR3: CASSSQTAFSGNTIYF
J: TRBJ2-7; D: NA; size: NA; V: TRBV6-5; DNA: TGTGCCAGAGACTACGAGCAGTACTTC; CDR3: CARDYEQYF
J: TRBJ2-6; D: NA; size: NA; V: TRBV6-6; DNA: TGTGCCAGCAGTAACTCTGGGGCCAACGTCCTGACTTTC; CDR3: CASSNSGANVLTF
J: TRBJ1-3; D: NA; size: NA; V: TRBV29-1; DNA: TGCAGCGTTGAACCCAGGGCTGGAAACACCATATATTTT; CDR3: CSVEPRAGNTIYF